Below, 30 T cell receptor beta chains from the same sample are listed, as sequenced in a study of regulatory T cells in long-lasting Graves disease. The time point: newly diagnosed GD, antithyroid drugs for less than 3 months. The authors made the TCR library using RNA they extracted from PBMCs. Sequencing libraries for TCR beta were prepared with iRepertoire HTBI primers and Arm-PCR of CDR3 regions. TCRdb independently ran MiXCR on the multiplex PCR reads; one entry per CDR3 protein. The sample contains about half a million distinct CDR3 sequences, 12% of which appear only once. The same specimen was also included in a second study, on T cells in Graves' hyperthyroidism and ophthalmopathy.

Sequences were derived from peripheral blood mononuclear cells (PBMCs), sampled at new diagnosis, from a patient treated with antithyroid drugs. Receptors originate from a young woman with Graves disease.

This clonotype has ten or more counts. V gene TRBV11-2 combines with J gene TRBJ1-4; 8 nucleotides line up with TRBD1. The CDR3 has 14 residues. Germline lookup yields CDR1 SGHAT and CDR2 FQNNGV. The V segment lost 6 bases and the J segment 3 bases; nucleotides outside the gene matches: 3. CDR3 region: CASRTGQANEKLFF. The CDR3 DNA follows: TGTGCCAGCAGAACGGGACAGGCTAATGAAAAACTGTTTTTT.

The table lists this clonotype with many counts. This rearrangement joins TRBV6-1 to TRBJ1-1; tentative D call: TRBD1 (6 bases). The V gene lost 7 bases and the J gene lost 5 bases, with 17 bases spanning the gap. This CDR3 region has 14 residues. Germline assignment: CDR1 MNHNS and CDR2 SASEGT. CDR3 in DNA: TGTGCCAGCATTTCAGGGGTGGGCCGAACTGAAGCTTTCTTT. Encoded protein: CASISGVGRTEAFF.

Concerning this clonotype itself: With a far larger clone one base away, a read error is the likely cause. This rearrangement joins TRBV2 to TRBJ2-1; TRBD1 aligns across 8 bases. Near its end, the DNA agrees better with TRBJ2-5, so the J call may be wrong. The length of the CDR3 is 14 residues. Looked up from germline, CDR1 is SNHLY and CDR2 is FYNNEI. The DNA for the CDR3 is TGTGCCAGCAGTGTGGACAGGGACGAGGAGACCCAGTACTTC. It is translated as CASSVDRDEETQYF.

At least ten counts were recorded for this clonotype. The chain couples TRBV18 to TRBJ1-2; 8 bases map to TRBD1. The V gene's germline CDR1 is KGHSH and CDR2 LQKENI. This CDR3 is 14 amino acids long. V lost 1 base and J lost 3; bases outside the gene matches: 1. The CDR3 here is CASSPLTGDYGYTF. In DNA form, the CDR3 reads TGTGCCAGCTCACCACTGACAGGGGACTATGGCTACACCTTC.

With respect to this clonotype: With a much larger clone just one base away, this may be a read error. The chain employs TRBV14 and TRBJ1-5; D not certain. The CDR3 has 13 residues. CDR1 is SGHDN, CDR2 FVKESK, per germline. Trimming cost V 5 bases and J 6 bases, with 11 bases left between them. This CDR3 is CASSWVPGQPQHF. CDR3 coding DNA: TGTGCCAGCAGCTGGGTTCCAGGTCAGCCCCAGCATTTT.

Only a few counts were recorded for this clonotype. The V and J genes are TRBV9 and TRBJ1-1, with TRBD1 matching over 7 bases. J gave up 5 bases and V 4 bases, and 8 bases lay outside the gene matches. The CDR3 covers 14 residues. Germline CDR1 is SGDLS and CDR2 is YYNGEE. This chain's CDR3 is CASSSSDRETEAFF. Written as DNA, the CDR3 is TGTGCCAGCAGCTCCAGTGACAGGGAAACTGAAGCTTTCTTT.

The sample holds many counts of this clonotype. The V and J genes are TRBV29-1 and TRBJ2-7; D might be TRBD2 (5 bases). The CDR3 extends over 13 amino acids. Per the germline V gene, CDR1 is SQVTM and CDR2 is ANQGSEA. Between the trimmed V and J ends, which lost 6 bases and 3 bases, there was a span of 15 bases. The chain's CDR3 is CSVDLGSSYEQYF. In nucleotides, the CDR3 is TGCAGCGTGGACTTGGGTTCCAGCTACGAGCAGTACTTC.

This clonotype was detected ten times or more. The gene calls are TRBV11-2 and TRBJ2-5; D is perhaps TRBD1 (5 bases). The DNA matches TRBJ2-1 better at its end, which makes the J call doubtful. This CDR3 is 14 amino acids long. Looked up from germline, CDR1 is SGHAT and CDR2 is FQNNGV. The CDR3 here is CASSLTQGSYEQFF. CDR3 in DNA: TGTGCCAGCAGCTTAACGCAGGGCTCATACGAGCAGTTCTTC.

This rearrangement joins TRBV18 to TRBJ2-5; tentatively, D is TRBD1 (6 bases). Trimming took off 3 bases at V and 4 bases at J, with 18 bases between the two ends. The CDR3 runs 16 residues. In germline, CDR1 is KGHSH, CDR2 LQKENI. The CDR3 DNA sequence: TGTGCCAGCTCACCCCAAAGGGGGAGAGAGGGAGAGACCCAGTACTTC. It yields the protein CASSPQRGREGETQYF.

The CDR3 sequence is CAWNTRLDRVKNEQYF. CDR3 nucleotides: TGTGCCTGGAATACTCGATTAGACAGGGTGAAGAACGAGCAGTACTTC. V usage is TRBV30 and J usage is TRBJ2-7; 7 positions agree with TRBD1. Per germline, CDR1 GTSNPN and CDR2 SVGIG (reference sequence). This CDR3 contains 16 residues. With V trimmed by 4 bases and J by 5 bases, 17 bases remained unmatched.

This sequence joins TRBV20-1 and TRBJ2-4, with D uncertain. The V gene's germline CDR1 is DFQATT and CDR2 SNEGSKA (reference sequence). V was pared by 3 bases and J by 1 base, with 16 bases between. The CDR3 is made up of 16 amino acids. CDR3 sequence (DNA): TGCAGTGCTAGGCCAGAGGCCCCGGTCGCCAAAAACATTCAGTACTTC. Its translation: CSARPEAPVAKNIQYF.

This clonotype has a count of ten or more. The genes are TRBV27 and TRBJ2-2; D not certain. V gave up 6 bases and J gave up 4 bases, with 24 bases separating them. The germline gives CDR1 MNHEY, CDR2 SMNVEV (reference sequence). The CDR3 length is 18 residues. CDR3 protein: CASSLIGPWEIGTGELFF. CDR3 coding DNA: TGTGCCAGCAGCTTAATCGGCCCCTGGGAAATCGGCACCGGGGAGCTGTTTTTT.

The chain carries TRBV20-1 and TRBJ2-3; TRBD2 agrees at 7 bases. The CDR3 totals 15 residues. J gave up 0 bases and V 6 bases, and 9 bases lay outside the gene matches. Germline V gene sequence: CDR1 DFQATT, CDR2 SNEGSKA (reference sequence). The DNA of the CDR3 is TGCAGTGCGGGGAGGGGCGGGTCTAGCACAGATACGCAGTATTTT. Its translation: CSAGRGGSSTDTQYF.

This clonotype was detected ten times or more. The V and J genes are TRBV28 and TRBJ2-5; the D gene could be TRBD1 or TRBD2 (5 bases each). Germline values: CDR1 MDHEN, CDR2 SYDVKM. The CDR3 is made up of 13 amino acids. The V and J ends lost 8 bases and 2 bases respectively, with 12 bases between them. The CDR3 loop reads CASGTQGQETQYF. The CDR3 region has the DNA TGTGCCAGCGGGACCCAGGGTCAAGAGACCCAGTACTTC. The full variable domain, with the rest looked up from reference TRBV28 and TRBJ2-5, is DVKVTQSSRYLVKRTGEKVFLECVQDMDHENMFWYRQDPGLGLRLIYFSYDVKMKEKGDIPEGYSVSREKKERFSLILESASTNQTSMYLCASGTQGQETQYFGPGTRLLVL.

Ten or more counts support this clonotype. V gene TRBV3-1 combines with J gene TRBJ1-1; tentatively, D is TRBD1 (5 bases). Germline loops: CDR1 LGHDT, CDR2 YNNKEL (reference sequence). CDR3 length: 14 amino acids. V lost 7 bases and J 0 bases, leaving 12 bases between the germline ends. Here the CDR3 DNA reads TGTGCCAGCAACGGACACGGAATGAACACTGAAGCTTTCTTT. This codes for CASNGHGMNTEAFF.

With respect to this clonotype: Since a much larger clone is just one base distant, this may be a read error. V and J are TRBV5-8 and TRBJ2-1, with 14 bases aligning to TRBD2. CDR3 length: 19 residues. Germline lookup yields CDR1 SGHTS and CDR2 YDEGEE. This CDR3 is CASSLRLAGGPNEFNEQLF. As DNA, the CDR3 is TGTGCCAGCAGCCTAAGACTAGCGGGAGGGCCAAATGAATTCAATGAGCAGCTCTTC. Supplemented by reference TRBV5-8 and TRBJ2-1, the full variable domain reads EAGVTQSPTHLIKTRGQQATLRCSPISGHTSVYWYQQALGLGLQFLLWYDEGEERNRGNFPPRFSGRQFPNYSSELNVNALELEDSALYLCASSLRLAGGPNEFNEQLFGPGTRLTVL.

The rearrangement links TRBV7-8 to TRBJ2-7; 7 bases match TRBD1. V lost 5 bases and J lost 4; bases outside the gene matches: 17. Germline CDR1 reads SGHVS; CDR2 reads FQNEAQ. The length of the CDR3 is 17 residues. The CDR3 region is CASSLWGFGQVEYEQYF. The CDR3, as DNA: TGTGCCAGCAGCCTCTGGGGGTTTGGACAGGTGGAATACGAGCAGTACTTC. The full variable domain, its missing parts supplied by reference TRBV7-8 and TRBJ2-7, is GAGVSQSPRYKVAKRGQDVALRCDPISGHVSLFWYQQALGQGPEFLTYFQNEAQLDKSGLPSDRFFAERPEGSVSTLKIQRTQQEDSAVYLCASSLWGFGQVEYEQYFGPGTRLTVT.

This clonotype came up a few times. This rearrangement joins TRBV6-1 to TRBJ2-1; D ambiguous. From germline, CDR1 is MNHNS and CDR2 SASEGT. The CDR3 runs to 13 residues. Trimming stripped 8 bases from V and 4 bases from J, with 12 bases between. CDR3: CASCRTPYNEQFF. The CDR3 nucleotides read TGTGCCAGCTGTCGGACGCCGTACAATGAGCAGTTCTTC.

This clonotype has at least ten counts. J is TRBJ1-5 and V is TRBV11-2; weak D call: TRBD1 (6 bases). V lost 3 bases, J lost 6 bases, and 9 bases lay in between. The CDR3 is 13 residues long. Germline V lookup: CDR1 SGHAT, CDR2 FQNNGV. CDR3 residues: CASSFLGGQPQHF. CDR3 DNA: TGTGCCAGCAGCTTTTTAGGGGGTCAGCCCCAGCATTTT.

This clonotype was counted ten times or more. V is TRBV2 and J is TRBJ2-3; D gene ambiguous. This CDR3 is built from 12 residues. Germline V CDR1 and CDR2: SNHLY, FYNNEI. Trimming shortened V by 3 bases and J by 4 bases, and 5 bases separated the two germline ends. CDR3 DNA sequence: TGTGCCAGCAGTGACCGAGCAGATACGCAGTATTTT. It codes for CASSDRADTQYF.

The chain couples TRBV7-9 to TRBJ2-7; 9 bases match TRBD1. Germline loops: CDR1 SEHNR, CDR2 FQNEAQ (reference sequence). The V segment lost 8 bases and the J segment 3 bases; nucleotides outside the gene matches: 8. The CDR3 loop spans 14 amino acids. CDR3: CASGTGQGLYEQYF. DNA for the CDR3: TGTGCCAGCGGGACAGGACAGGGGCTCTACGAGCAGTACTTC.

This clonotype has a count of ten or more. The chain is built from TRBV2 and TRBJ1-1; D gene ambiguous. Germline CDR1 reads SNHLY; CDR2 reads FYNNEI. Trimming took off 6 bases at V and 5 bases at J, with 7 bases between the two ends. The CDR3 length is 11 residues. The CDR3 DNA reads TGTGCCAGCAGGAGAGAGACTGAAGCTTTCTTT. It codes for CASRRETEAFF.

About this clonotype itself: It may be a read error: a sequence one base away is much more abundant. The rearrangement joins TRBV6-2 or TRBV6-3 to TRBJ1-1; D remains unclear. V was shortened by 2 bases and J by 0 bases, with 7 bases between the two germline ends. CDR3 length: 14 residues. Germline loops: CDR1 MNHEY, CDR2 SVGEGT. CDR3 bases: TGTGCCAGCAGTTACGATACAGTGAACACTGAAGCTTTCTTT. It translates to CASSYDTVNTEAFF.

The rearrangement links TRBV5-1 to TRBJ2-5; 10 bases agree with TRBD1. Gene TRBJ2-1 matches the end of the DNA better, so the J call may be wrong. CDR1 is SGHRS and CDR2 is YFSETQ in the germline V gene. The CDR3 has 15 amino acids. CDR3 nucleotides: TGCGCCAGCAGCTACGGGACCGGGACAGGGGAGACCCAGTTCTTC. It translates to CASSYGTGTGETQFF.

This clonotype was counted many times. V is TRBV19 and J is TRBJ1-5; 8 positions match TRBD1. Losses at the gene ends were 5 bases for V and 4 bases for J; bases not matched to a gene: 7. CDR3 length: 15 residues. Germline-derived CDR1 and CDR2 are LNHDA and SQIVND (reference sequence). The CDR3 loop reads CASSPWTGLNQPQHF. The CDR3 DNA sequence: TGTGCCAGTAGTCCCTGGACAGGGTTAAATCAGCCCCAGCATTTT.

In DNA, the CDR3 is TGCGCCAGCAGGGTCAGCCACACCGGGGAGCTGTTTTTT. Translating it yields CASRVSHTGELFF. The J gene is TRBJ2-2, the V gene TRBV5-1, with D unclear. Germline CDR1 is SGHRS and CDR2 is YFSETQ. The V gene lost 5 bases and the J gene lost 3 bases, with 8 bases spanning the gap. The CDR3 runs 13 residues.

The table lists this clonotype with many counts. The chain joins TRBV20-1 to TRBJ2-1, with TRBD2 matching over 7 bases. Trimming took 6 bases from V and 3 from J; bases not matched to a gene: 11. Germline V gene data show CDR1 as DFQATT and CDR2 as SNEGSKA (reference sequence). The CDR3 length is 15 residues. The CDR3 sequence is CSATTSRSFYNEQFF. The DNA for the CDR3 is TGCAGTGCAACGACTAGCAGAAGTTTCTACAATGAGCAGTTCTTC.

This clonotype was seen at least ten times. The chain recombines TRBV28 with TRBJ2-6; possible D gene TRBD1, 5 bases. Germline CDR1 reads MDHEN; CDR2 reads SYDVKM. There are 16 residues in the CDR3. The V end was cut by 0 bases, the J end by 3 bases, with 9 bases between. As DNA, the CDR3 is TGTGCCAGCAGTTTATGGACAGTAAATGGGGCCAACGTCCTGACTTTC. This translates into CASSLWTVNGANVLTF.

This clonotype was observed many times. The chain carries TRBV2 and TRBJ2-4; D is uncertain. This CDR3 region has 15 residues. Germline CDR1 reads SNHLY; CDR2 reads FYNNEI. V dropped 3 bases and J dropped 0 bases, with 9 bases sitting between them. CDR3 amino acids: CASSDQALAKNIQYF. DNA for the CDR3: TGTGCCAGCAGTGATCAAGCCCTAGCCAAAAACATTCAGTACTTC. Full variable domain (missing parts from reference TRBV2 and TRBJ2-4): EPEVTQTPSHQVTQMGQEVILRCVPISNHLYFYWYRQILGQKVEFLVSFYNNEISEKSEIFDDQFSVERPDGSNFTLKIRSTKLEDSAMYFCASSDQALAKNIQYFGAGTRLSVL.

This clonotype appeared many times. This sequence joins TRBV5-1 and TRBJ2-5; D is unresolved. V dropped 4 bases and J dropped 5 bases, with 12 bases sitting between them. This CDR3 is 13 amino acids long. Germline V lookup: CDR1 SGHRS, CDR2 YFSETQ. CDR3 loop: CASSRAMTETQYF. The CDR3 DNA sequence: TGCGCCAGCAGCCGGGCCATGACGGAGACCCAGTACTTC.